A selection of T cell receptor beta chains follows, all from one sample in a study of blood T cell repertoires in COVID-19. Assay used: immunoSEQ multiplex PCR; TCRdb lists only in-frame clones, some missing. The profile shows 100,000 to 150,000 clones, around 89% of them singletons. Sequences were obtained from peripheral blood. Source of these receptors: a man aged 50-59 years with acute or convalescent COVID-19. The CDR3 runs from the conserved cysteine through the conserved F or W. Fields, in order: J gene, D gene, clone size, V gene, CDR3 DNA, CDR3 protein. D genes are given only for firm matches. Expanded clones are given a class, and other clones once, few, many or no size at all.

TRBJ1-1 - - TRBV3-1/TRBV3-2 TGTGCCAGCAGGAACCGATTGGGGGCCAGGGACACTGAAGCTTTCTTT CASRNRLGARDTEAFF
TRBJ1-2 - - TRBV12-3/TRBV12-4 TGTGCCAGCAGTTTGTCATACGGGAGTGGCTACACCTTC CASSLSYGSGYTF
TRBJ2-2 TRBD1 once TRBV2 TGTGCCAGCAGTGCCGGGACAGGGTTCACCGGGGAGCTGTTTTTT CASSAGTGFTGELFF
TRBJ2-3 TRBD1 - TRBV7-9 TGTGCCAGCGCAACAGGGGATTTTAGCACAGATACGCAGTATTTT CASATGDFSTDTQYF
TRBJ1-5 - few TRBV30 TGTGCCTGGAGTGTACCGGGGGCGGGGGCTATGACCCAGCATTTT CAWSVPGAGAMTQHF
TRBJ1-2 - - TRBV5-5 TGTGCCAGCAGCGCCCAGGGGAATGGCTATGGCTACACCTTC CASSAQGNGYGYTF
TRBJ1-5 - - TRBV29-1 TGCAGCGTTGCGGCAGACTATAGCAATCAGCCCCAGCATTTT CSVAADYSNQPQHF
TRBJ1-2 TRBD1 - TRBV27 TGTGCCAGCAGTTTAAACAGGGGGCGAGGCTACACCTTC CASSLNRGRGYTF
TRBJ2-6 - - TRBV5-1 TGCGCCAGCAGCTTCAATGTCCCTGGGGCCAACGTCCTGACTTTC CASSFNVPGANVLTF
TRBJ2-7 TRBD1 - TRBV7-2 TGTGCCAGCAGCTTAAGCGGACAGGGACCCTACGAGCAGTACTTC CASSLSGQGPYEQYF
TRBJ1-3 - - TRBV28 TGTGCCAGCAGACCTCGGACAGCCGGAAACACCATATATTTT CASRPRTAGNTIYF